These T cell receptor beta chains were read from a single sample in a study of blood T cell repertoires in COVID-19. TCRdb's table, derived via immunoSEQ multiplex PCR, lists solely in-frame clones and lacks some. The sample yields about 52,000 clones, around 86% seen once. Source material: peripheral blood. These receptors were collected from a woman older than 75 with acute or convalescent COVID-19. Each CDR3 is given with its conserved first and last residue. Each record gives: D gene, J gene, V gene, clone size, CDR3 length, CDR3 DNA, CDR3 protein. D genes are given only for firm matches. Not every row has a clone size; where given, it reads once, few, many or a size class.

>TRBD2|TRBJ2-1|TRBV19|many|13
TGTGCCAGTGGCCACGGGGGGGCCAATGAGCAGTTCTTC
CASGHGGANEQFF
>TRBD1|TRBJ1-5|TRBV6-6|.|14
TGTGCCAGCAGGACGAGACAGGGTAATCAGCCCCAGCATTTT
CASRTRQGNQPQHF
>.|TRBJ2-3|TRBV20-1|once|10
TGCAGTGCTAGCCGAGATACGCAGTATTTT
CSASRDTQYF
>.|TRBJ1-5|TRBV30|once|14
TGTGCCTGGAGTCACGGACAGTACAATCAGCCCCAGCATTTT
CAWSHGQYNQPQHF
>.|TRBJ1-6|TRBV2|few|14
TGTGCCAGCAGTGTGACAGGATTTAATTCACCCCTCCACTTT
CASSVTGFNSPLHF
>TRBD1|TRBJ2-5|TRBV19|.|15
TGTGCCAGTAGTACCTACCCAGGGGGCTCAGAGACCCAGTACTTC
CASSTYPGGSETQYF
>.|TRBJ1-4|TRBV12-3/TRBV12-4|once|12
TGTGCCAGCGGCCTACAGGCGCCGGGTTTGTTTTTT
CASGLQAPGLFF
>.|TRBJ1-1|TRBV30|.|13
TGTGCCTGGAGTGCCGGGACTGCAATGACGGCTTTCTTT
CAWSAGTAMTAFF
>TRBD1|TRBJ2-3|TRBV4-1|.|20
TGCGCCAGCAGCCGCCGAGACTTGGGTTCACAGGGGCTCCCCACAGATACGCAGTATTTT
CASSRRDLGSQGLPTDTQYF
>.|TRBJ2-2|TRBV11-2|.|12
TGTGCCAGCAGCTCTTACACCGGGGAGCTGTTTTTT
CASSSYTGELFF
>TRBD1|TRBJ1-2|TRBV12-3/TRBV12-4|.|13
TGTGCCAGCAACCAGGACAGGGGTAATGGCTACACCTTC
CASNQDRGNGYTF
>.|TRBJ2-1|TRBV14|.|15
TGTGCCAGCAGCCCGGAAGCCGGAGGGTACAATGAGCAGTTCTTC
CASSPEAGGYNEQFF
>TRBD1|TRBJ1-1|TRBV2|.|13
TGTGCCAGCAGAACAGGGGAGAGGGGTGAAGCTTTCTTT
CASRTGERGEAFF
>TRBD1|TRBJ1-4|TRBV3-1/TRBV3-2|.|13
TGTGCCAGCAGCCACGGGACAGCTGAAAAACTGTTTTTT
CASSHGTAEKLFF
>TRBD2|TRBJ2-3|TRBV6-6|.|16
TGTGCCAGCAGTTACTCGGGACTAGCGGGAGGAGATACGCAGTATTTT
CASSYSGLAGGDTQYF
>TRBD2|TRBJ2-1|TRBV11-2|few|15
TGTGCCAGCAGCTTGCGGAAGCGGGGGTACAATGAGCAGTTCTTC
CASSLRKRGYNEQFF
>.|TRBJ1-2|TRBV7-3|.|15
TGTGCCAGCAGCTTAAACGGGGTAATGGACTATGGCTACACCTTC
CASSLNGVMDYGYTF